This record covers a single T cell receptor beta chain. Per germline, CDR1 SGHAT and CDR2 FQDESV (reference sequence). This CDR3 is 14 amino acids long. Trimming removed 4 bases from V and 5 bases from J, with 14 bases in between. This sample was included in a study of blood T cell repertoires in COVID-19. Sequencing was performed with immunoSEQ multiplex PCR; in TCRdb, only in-frame clones are kept and a portion is missing. The table shows around 400,000 clones, with around 87% occurring only once. Sequenced sample: peripheral blood. The chain combines TRBV11-1 with TRBJ2-5; D perhaps matches TRBD2 (6 bases). This TCR was sampled from a woman aged 60-75 years with COVID-19, enrolled during active disease. Here the CDR3 DNA reads TGTGCCAGCAGCTCCCGTCGGGCGGGGGAGACCCAGTACTTC. It specifies CASSSRRAGETQYF.